This section outlines one T cell receptor beta chain sequence together with its context. As yet, its antigen is unknown. The CDR3 loop spans 15 amino acids. In germline, CDR1 is SGHTA, CDR2 FQGNSA. Trimming at V came to 4 bases and at J to 8 bases, leaving 6 bases not matched to a gene. It was with 60 Vbeta and 13 Jbeta primers that the PCR ran. Data came from immunoSEQ multiplex PCR; TCRdb stores just in-frame clones and leaves some out. The data contain 150,000 to 200,000 clones, roughly 83% of them singletons. The entry originates in a study of cytomegalovirus exposure and HLA in healthy donors. Study results and caveats: Of the V segments, some could not be distinguished, including TRBV6-2 and TRBV6-3, and were excluded. Usually a TCR sequence was rare, but some public TCRs were found in many donors. In vitro confirmation showed a few CMV-associated chains to be CMV antigen specific.

The receptor's source is a boy between 2 and 15 years old in good health and CMV-seronegative. Sequenced sample: PBMCs. The chain carries TRBV7-2 and TRBJ2-1; 12 positions agree with TRBD2. The CDR3 nucleotides are TGTGCCAGCAGCTCCGGACTAGCGGGAAGCTATGAGCAGTTCTTC. Translation gives CASSSGLAGSYEQFF.